This TCR beta chain appears in the sequencing data of a study of T cell changes during pregnancy in multiple sclerosis. Germline values: CDR1 GTSNPN, CDR2 SVGIG (reference sequence). The V end was cut by 5 bases, the J end by 8 bases, with 13 bases between. This CDR3 contains 12 residues. The data were produced by immunoSEQ multiplex PCR, yet TCRdb's version contains in-frame clones alone and is incomplete. The sample has tens of thousands of clones, about 90% seen once; the top ten hold roughly 0.69%. This specimen consisted of CD4+ T cells from peripheral blood mononuclear cells, obtained in the second trimester of pregnancy. The sequence derives from a female donor in good health, enrolled as a control in a pregnancy study. This sequence joins TRBV30 and TRBJ1-3; D is unclear. CDR3 nucleotides: TGTGCCTGGGCTGGCGCCGGGGACACCATATATTTT. Translated: CAWAGAGDTIYF. The full variable domain, its missing parts supplied by reference TRBV30 and TRBJ1-3, is SQTIHQWPATLVQPVGSPLSLECTVEGTSNPNLYWYRQAAGRGLQLLFYSVGIGQISSEVPQNLSASRPQDRQFILSSKKLLLSDSGFYLCAWAGAGDTIYFGEGSWLTVV.